The rows below give T cell receptor beta chains drawn from one sample of a study of response to subunit inactivated influenza vaccine. TCRdb redid the calling of the RT-PCR reads with MiXCR, one entry per CDR3 protein. The profile shows 200,000 to 300,000 distinct CDR3 sequences, roughly an eighth of them singletons. Here the sequenced sample was non-naive T cells sorted from PBMCs, taken approximately 15 days before vaccination. These receptors were taken from a man aged 50 or older who received an inactivated influenza vaccine. Each CDR3 is given with its conserved first and last residue. A D gene is named only where the DNA matches it firmly. A clone size is listed for some rows: how often the clone was seen (once, few, many), or a class if it is expanded.

d_call,v_call,clone_size,cdr3_aa
NA,TRBV6-2/TRBV6-3,few,CASSPKVQETQYF
TRBD1,TRBV15,NA,CATSRETGVHEQFF
NA,TRBV28,NA,CASSNRLTNEKLFF
NA,TRBV12-3/TRBV12-4,NA,CASSPRGSDTQYF
NA,TRBV5-6,few,CASSLVPRAQFF
NA,TRBV18,NA,CASSPRTAMNTEAFF
NA,TRBV10-3,NA,CASGQSGDSPLHF
NA,TRBV5-1,few,CASSLSRGGNEQFF
TRBD1,TRBV7-8,NA,CASSLVGTGINEKLFF
TRBD2,TRBV29-1,few,CSVGGGPYEQYF
NA,TRBV7-2,many,CASSNSYEQYF
NA,TRBV5-6,few,CASSLAEGEKLFF
NA,TRBV5-5,NA,CASSFLGGHEQFF
NA,TRBV5-1,few,CASSLEGRQETQYF
NA,TRBV27,NA,CASSSTGREQYF
TRBD2,TRBV11-2,few,CASSPGTSVGYNEQFF
NA,TRBV12-3/TRBV12-4,few,CASSLGLPGADTQYF
NA,TRBV20-1,NA,CSSDSGTGLYNEQFF
TRBD1,TRBV20-1,NA,CSARAEDRSNYGYTF
NA,TRBV28,NA,CASSFGGRNYNEQFF
TRBD2,TRBV11-2,many,CASSPFPSGGDYEQYF
NA,TRBV20-1,NA,CSAKLTGRSYEQYF
NA,TRBV27,few,CASSSLSPALDTQYF
TRBD1,TRBV20-1,NA,CSARLAGQNNSPLHF
NA,TRBV28,NA,CASSLFTGREYF
NA,TRBV10-3,many,CAISEFVNAPLHF
NA,TRBV5-1,many,CASSTGTPSYEQYF
TRBD1,TRBV4-1,many,CASSQDKTGLRSSYNSPLHF
NA,TRBV4-3,few,CASSQGFSGTDTQYF
NA,TRBV2,NA,CASSTDLITDTQYF
NA,TRBV10-3,NA,CAISGQGGGETQYF
NA,TRBV5-1,many,CASSSRLGGDPYNEQFF
NA,TRBV9,NA,CASSVGAGQRTDTQYF
NA,TRBV5-1,many,CASSPGGGNYEQYF
TRBD1,TRBV5-1,many,CASSLNPDRGRTGELFF
NA,TRBV10-3,NA,CAISGGHLSYEQYF
NA,TRBV7-8,few,CASSQRGPRVQVYFEQYF
TRBD2,TRBV2,many,CASRGLVVNNEQFF
NA,TRBV5-6,few,CASSWWTVAYGYTF
NA,TRBV28,few,CASSEGRDEQYF
NA,TRBV29-1,many,CSGSSGETQYF
NA,TRBV20-1,many,CSALTGTAYNEQFF
NA,TRBV6-5,NA,CASSSLGTTYGYTF
TRBD1,TRBV5-1,many,CASSLAVGTGGYEQYF
TRBD1,TRBV7-9,NA,CASSLGRGHNEQFF